This is a list of T cell receptor beta chains from one sample in a study. A single record per CDR3 protein comes from TCRdb applying MiXCR to the RT-PCR reads. Altogether about 700,000 distinct CDR3 sequences are present, approximately 15% being singletons, with the ten largest covering 3% to 4.5%. Specimen: memory CD4+ T cells from blood. These receptors originate from a female donor in good health, serving as a healthy control. Each CDR3 is given with its conserved first and last residue. Fields, in order: clone size, D gene, J gene, V gene, CDR3 protein, CDR3 DNA. A D gene is named only where the DNA matches it firmly. Part of the rows lack a size; the others show once, few, many or a class for expanded clones.

clone_size: NA
d_call: NA
j_call: TRBJ1-2
v_call: TRBV12-3/TRBV12-4
cdr3_aa: CASTRQGRSGYTF
cdr3_nt: TGTGCCAGCACCCGGCAAGGCCGTTCGGGCTACACCTTC

clone_size: NA
d_call: TRBD1
j_call: TRBJ2-2
v_call: TRBV10-3
cdr3_aa: CAIMSRDRDGTGELFF
cdr3_nt: TGTGCCATCATGTCCCGGGACAGGGATGGCACCGGGGAGCTGTTTTTT

clone_size: NA
d_call: NA
j_call: TRBJ1-1
v_call: TRBV5-1
cdr3_aa: CASSLAPAGVNTEAFF
cdr3_nt: TGCGCCAGCAGCTTGGCCCCGGCGGGAGTGAACACTGAAGCTTTCTTT

clone_size: many
d_call: NA
j_call: TRBJ1-4
v_call: TRBV20-1
cdr3_aa: CSARDRTNEKLFF
cdr3_nt: TGCAGTGCTAGGGACAGAACTAATGAAAAACTGTTTTTT

clone_size: few
d_call: NA
j_call: TRBJ2-7
v_call: TRBV11-2
cdr3_aa: CASSLDGGTYEQYF
cdr3_nt: TGTGCCAGCAGCTTAGATGGAGGAACCTACGAGCAGTACTTC

clone_size: NA
d_call: TRBD1
j_call: TRBJ1-1
v_call: TRBV7-2
cdr3_aa: CASSSGTGGRGTEAFF
cdr3_nt: TGTGCCAGCAGCTCCGGGACAGGGGGCAGGGGCACTGAAGCTTTCTTT

clone_size: many
d_call: NA
j_call: TRBJ2-7
v_call: TRBV20-1
cdr3_aa: CSASQGGSSYEQYF
cdr3_nt: TGCAGTGCTAGTCAGGGGGGTAGCTCCTACGAGCAGTACTTC

clone_size: few
d_call: NA
j_call: TRBJ1-2
v_call: TRBV6-5
cdr3_aa: CASSYADNKATYGYTF
cdr3_nt: TGTGCCAGCAGTTACGCAGACAACAAAGCCACCTATGGCTACACCTTC

clone_size: few
d_call: NA
j_call: TRBJ2-3
v_call: TRBV28
cdr3_aa: CASSPGRGTGVADTQYF
cdr3_nt: TGTGCCAGCAGTCCCGGAAGGGGGACCGGTGTGGCAGATACGCAGTATTTT

clone_size: NA
d_call: NA
j_call: TRBJ2-2
v_call: TRBV28
cdr3_aa: CASSLKQGPGTGELFF
cdr3_nt: TGTGCCAGCAGTTTAAAGCAGGGTCCGGGAACCGGGGAGCTGTTTTTT

clone_size: NA
d_call: TRBD1
j_call: TRBJ1-2
v_call: TRBV29-1
cdr3_aa: CSVTQGEVPYTF
cdr3_nt: TGCAGCGTAACACAGGGGGAAGTCCCCTACACCTTC

clone_size: few
d_call: TRBD1
j_call: TRBJ1-3
v_call: TRBV9
cdr3_aa: CASSVWGQGGSSGNTIYF
cdr3_nt: TGTGCCAGCAGCGTGTGGGGACAGGGAGGGAGCTCTGGAAACACCATATATTTT

clone_size: many
d_call: TRBD1
j_call: TRBJ2-2
v_call: TRBV27
cdr3_aa: CASSWWGQGGGELFF
cdr3_nt: TGTGCCAGCAGTTGGTGGGGACAGGGTGGCGGGGAGCTGTTTTTT

clone_size: few
d_call: NA
j_call: TRBJ2-2
v_call: TRBV5-1
cdr3_aa: CASSLEADSNTGELFF
cdr3_nt: TGCGCCAGCAGCTTGGAGGCTGATTCGAACACCGGGGAGCTGTTTTTT

clone_size: few
d_call: NA
j_call: TRBJ1-6
v_call: TRBV18
cdr3_aa: CASSPEAGLTNSPLHF
cdr3_nt: TGTGCCAGCTCACCAGAAGCGGGACTGACAAATTCACCCCTCCACTTT

clone_size: few
d_call: NA
j_call: TRBJ2-5
v_call: TRBV30
cdr3_aa: CAWSRVTLETQYF
cdr3_nt: TGTGCCTGGAGTCGAGTGACTCTTGAGACCCAGTACTTC

clone_size: NA
d_call: TRBD2
j_call: TRBJ2-1
v_call: TRBV4-2
cdr3_aa: CASSQGVLAGTYNEQFF
cdr3_nt: TGTGCCAGCAGCCAAGGGGTACTAGCGGGAACCTACAATGAGCAGTTCTTC

clone_size: NA
d_call: TRBD2
j_call: TRBJ2-6
v_call: TRBV6-2/TRBV6-3
cdr3_aa: CASRLAPGANVLTF
cdr3_nt: TGTGCCAGCCGACTAGCGCCTGGGGCCAACGTCCTGACTTTC

clone_size: NA
d_call: NA
j_call: TRBJ2-7
v_call: TRBV7-9
cdr3_aa: CASSFGFTTYEQYF
cdr3_nt: TGTGCCAGCAGCTTCGGGTTTACAACCTACGAGCAGTACTTC

clone_size: NA
d_call: TRBD1
j_call: TRBJ1-5
v_call: TRBV5-1
cdr3_aa: CASSLDGQGPVPQHF
cdr3_nt: TGCGCCAGCAGCTTGGATGGACAGGGCCCAGTACCCCAGCATTTT

clone_size: few
d_call: NA
j_call: TRBJ2-2
v_call: TRBV29-1
cdr3_aa: CSVEGTPGTPVPGELFF
cdr3_nt: TGCAGCGTTGAAGGGACCCCCGGCACTCCGGTACCCGGGGAGCTGTTTTTT

clone_size: NA
d_call: NA
j_call: TRBJ2-3
v_call: TRBV5-5
cdr3_aa: CASSSVGGATDTQYF
cdr3_nt: TGTGCCAGCAGCTCCGTTGGGGGGGCCACAGATACGCAGTATTTT

clone_size: once
d_call: NA
j_call: TRBJ2-1
v_call: TRBV6-5
cdr3_aa: CASSESWQNNEQFF
cdr3_nt: TGTGCCAGCAGTGAAAGTTGGCAGAACAATGAGCAGTTCTTC

clone_size: many
d_call: TRBD2
j_call: TRBJ2-5
v_call: TRBV5-1
cdr3_aa: CASSLGIAGGSYQETQYF
cdr3_nt: TGCGCCAGCAGCTTGGGGATAGCGGGAGGGTCATACCAAGAGACCCAGTACTTC

clone_size: few
d_call: NA
j_call: TRBJ1-5
v_call: TRBV4-3
cdr3_aa: CASSHDAGQNQPQHF
cdr3_nt: TGCGCCAGCAGCCATGACGCCGGGCAGAATCAGCCCCAGCATTTT

clone_size: many
d_call: NA
j_call: TRBJ1-3
v_call: TRBV6-5
cdr3_aa: CASSYAKSQGNTIYF
cdr3_nt: TGTGCCAGCAGTTACGCGAAGAGTCAAGGAAACACCATATATTTT

clone_size: many
d_call: TRBD2
j_call: TRBJ2-2
v_call: TRBV4-3
cdr3_aa: CASSQDSGVGRLNTGELFF
cdr3_nt: TGCGCCAGCAGCCAAGATAGCGGGGTAGGACGTTTGAACACCGGGGAGCTGTTTTTT

clone_size: NA
d_call: TRBD2
j_call: TRBJ2-1
v_call: TRBV7-9
cdr3_aa: CASSSAGGPHHEQFF
cdr3_nt: TGTGCCAGCAGCTCGGCGGGGGGCCCGCACCATGAGCAGTTCTTC

clone_size: NA
d_call: NA
j_call: TRBJ2-2
v_call: TRBV6-1
cdr3_aa: CASSNPWELFF
cdr3_nt: TGTGCCAGCAGTAATCCCTGGGAGCTGTTTTTT

clone_size: NA
d_call: NA
j_call: TRBJ1-4
v_call: TRBV6-5
cdr3_aa: CASSDGDRRVEKLFF
cdr3_nt: TGTGCCAGCAGTGACGGGGACCGGAGAGTCGAAAAACTGTTTTTT

clone_size: NA
d_call: TRBD1
j_call: TRBJ1-3
v_call: TRBV25-1
cdr3_aa: CASSGDRGRRSGNTIYF
cdr3_nt: TGTGCCAGCAGTGGTGACAGGGGGCGACGCTCTGGAAACACCATATATTTT

clone_size: NA
d_call: TRBD1
j_call: TRBJ2-2
v_call: TRBV14
cdr3_aa: CASSQAAGGYTGELFF
cdr3_nt: TGTGCCAGCAGCCAAGCAGCAGGGGGCTACACCGGGGAGCTGTTTTTT

clone_size: many
d_call: NA
j_call: TRBJ2-1
v_call: TRBV5-1
cdr3_aa: CASRQEGNEQFF
cdr3_nt: TGCGCCAGCAGACAGGAGGGGAATGAGCAGTTCTTC

clone_size: NA
d_call: NA
j_call: TRBJ1-5
v_call: TRBV6-2/TRBV6-3
cdr3_aa: CATRGHFSNQPQHF
cdr3_nt: TGTGCCACCAGGGGCCACTTTAGCAATCAGCCCCAGCATTTT

clone_size: NA
d_call: TRBD2
j_call: TRBJ2-7
v_call: TRBV6-2/TRBV6-3
cdr3_aa: CASSSPGSGRAGEQYF
cdr3_nt: TGTGCCAGCAGCTCCCCAGGTAGCGGGAGGGCCGGGGAGCAGTACTTC

clone_size: many
d_call: NA
j_call: TRBJ2-2
v_call: TRBV20-1
cdr3_aa: CSASWGNTGELFF
cdr3_nt: TGCAGTGCTAGTTGGGGAAACACCGGGGAGCTGTTTTTT

clone_size: NA
d_call: NA
j_call: TRBJ2-7
v_call: TRBV6-1
cdr3_aa: CASRRQDHYEQYF
cdr3_nt: TGTGCCAGCAGGCGTCAGGACCACTACGAGCAGTACTTC

clone_size: many
d_call: TRBD2
j_call: TRBJ2-1
v_call: TRBV29-1
cdr3_aa: CSVVAGGYNEQFF
cdr3_nt: TGCAGCGTTGTAGCGGGAGGCTACAATGAGCAGTTCTTC

clone_size: NA
d_call: NA
j_call: TRBJ1-5
v_call: TRBV20-1
cdr3_aa: CSASSPNRDQPQHF
cdr3_nt: TGCAGTGCCAGCTCACCGAACAGGGATCAGCCCCAGCATTTT

clone_size: many
d_call: TRBD2
j_call: TRBJ2-1
v_call: TRBV7-8
cdr3_aa: CASSLVWTSGHNEQFF
cdr3_nt: TGTGCCAGCAGCTTAGTGTGGACTAGCGGGCACAATGAGCAGTTCTTC

clone_size: NA
d_call: TRBD2
j_call: TRBJ2-1
v_call: TRBV7-2
cdr3_aa: CASSLRLAGGFF
cdr3_nt: TGTGCCAGCAGCTTAAGGCTAGCGGGTGGGTTCTTC

clone_size: many
d_call: NA
j_call: TRBJ2-5
v_call: TRBV27
cdr3_aa: CASRANINQETQYF
cdr3_nt: TGTGCCAGCAGGGCGAATATCAACCAAGAGACCCAGTACTTC

clone_size: many
d_call: NA
j_call: TRBJ1-2
v_call: TRBV11-1
cdr3_aa: CASSSENYGYTF
cdr3_nt: TGTGCCAGCAGTTCTGAAAACTATGGCTACACCTTC

clone_size: few
d_call: TRBD2
j_call: TRBJ2-5
v_call: TRBV5-6
cdr3_aa: CASSLRGVVGQETQYF
cdr3_nt: TGTGCCAGCAGCTTGCGGGGGGTTGTCGGTCAAGAGACCCAGTACTTC